Each of the 22 T cell receptor beta chains below was sequenced from the same sample in a study of CD4 T cells in relation to SARS-CoV-2 and coronaviruses (dated by TCRdb to the early 2020s). These receptors are not linked to any known antigen. Libraries were constructed by the immunoSEQ multiplex PCR assay. In TCRdb, the immuneACCESS table is reduced to in-frame sequences with V and J assigned. These tables do not hold every clone; where another copy was compared, an unresolved V gene accounts for under half, and the others remain unexplained. For this sample there are around 31,000 clones; roughly four fifths appear just once. The ten largest clones represent nearly 3.5% of the sample. Sequenced: memory CD4+ T cells from PBMCs, cultured in vitro. In the paper's terms, the cell subset or site label means: memory (non-naive) CD4+ T cells. Source of these receptors: an adult with COVID-19.

The rearrangement uses TRBV3-1 (or the pseudogene TRBV3-2) and TRBJ2-1; 12 nucleotides match TRBD2. V lost 6 bases to trimming and J lost 2 bases; unmatched junction nucleotides: 2. The CDR3 length is 15 residues. CDR1 and CDR2 (germline): LGHDT, YNNKEL (reference sequence). CDR3 nucleotides: TGTGCCAGCAGTGCTAGCGGGAGGGCCTACAATGAGCAGTTCTTC. Amino acids: CASSASGRAYNEQFF.

The rearrangement uses TRBV10-2 and TRBJ2-5, with unresolved D. This CDR3 spans 11 amino acids. Germline V gives CDR1 WSHSY, CDR2 SAAADI. V was pared by 4 bases and J by 5 bases, with 5 bases between. The CDR3 spells CASSGSETQYF. As DNA, the CDR3 is TGCGCCAGCAGTGGTTCGGAGACCCAGTACTTC.

V is TRBV4-1 and J is TRBJ1-5; TRBD1 aligns across 7 bases. The CDR3 has 15 residues. The germline CDR1 and CDR2 sequences are MGHRA and YSYEKL. J gave up 6 bases and V 0 bases, and 5 bases lay outside the gene matches. In nucleotides, the CDR3 is TGCGCCAGCAGCCAAGATCAGCAGGGGGGTCAGCCCCAGCATTTT. This sequence encodes CASSQDQQGGQPQHF.

This sequence joins TRBV4-1 and TRBJ2-5, with 7 bases that match TRBD1. CDR1 MGHRA and CDR2 YSYEKL come from the germline V gene. CDR3 length: 15 residues. J lost 2 bases, V lost 1 base, and 4 bases had no gene match. The CDR3 region has the DNA TGCGCCAGCAGCCAAGTCGGGGACAGACAAGAGACCCAGTACTTC. The encoded protein is CASSQVGDRQETQYF.

J is TRBJ2-5 and V is TRBV25-1, with a tentative D call TRBD2 (7 bases). V was cut by 6 bases and J by 2 bases, with 16 bases left in between. Looked up from germline, CDR1 is MGHDK and CDR2 is SYGVNS. This CDR3 is 15 amino acids long. The CDR3 DNA follows: TGTGCCAGCAGCCCCCGGGGGGCTGGGCAAGAGACCCAGTACTTC. Translated, it gives CASSPRGAGQETQYF.

The chain employs TRBV3-1 (or the pseudogene TRBV3-2) and TRBJ2-1; a weak D match, TRBD1 (6 bases). The germline V gene has CDR1 LGHDT and CDR2 YNNKEL (reference sequence). With 0 bases removed from V and 2 bases from J, the gap between germline ends came to 14 bases. The CDR3 consists of 17 residues. In nucleotides, the CDR3 is TGTGCCAGCAGCCAAGAGATGCAGGGGTATCCCTACAATGAGCAGTTCTTC. Protein: CASSQEMQGYPYNEQFF.

The rearrangement joins TRBV28 to TRBJ2-7; TRBD2 agrees at 8 bases. Germline CDR1 is MDHEN and CDR2 is SYDVKM. J was trimmed by 2 bases and V by 6 bases; bases with no gene match: 9. The length of the CDR3 is 15 residues. The CDR3 coding sequence is TGTGCCAGCAGCAACGGGCAGCGGGAGCCCTACGAGCAGTACTTC. It is translated as CASSNGQREPYEQYF.

This clone was seen a few times. The chain joins TRBV19 to TRBJ2-1; 8 bases fit TRBD2. V shed 3 bases and J 5 bases; nucleotides not matched to a gene: 3. CDR3 length: 14 residues. The V gene's germline CDR1 is LNHDA and CDR2 SQIVND (reference sequence). CDR3 DNA sequence: TGTGCCAGTAGTATCGGGACTAGGCACAATGAGCAGTTCTTC. Protein sequence: CASSIGTRHNEQFF.

This chain links TRBV28 with TRBJ1-5, with 7 bases aligning to TRBD1. Germline trimming cut 8 bases from V and 4 bases from J; bases unmatched to any gene: 14. Germline V lookup: CDR1 MDHEN, CDR2 SYDVKM. This CDR3 contains 16 residues. The CDR3 loop is CASHPFSTRGNQPQHF. The DNA for the CDR3 is TGTGCCAGCCACCCCTTCTCGACCAGGGGGAATCAGCCCCAGCATTTT.

The chain has TRBV5-4 and TRBJ1-4; a possible D gene is TRBD1 (5 bases). The CDR3 has 14 amino acids. V lost 5 bases and J lost 4, with 12 bases in between. Germline CDR1 SGHNT, CDR2 YYREEE (reference sequence). The CDR3 sequence is CASRSGGSNEKLFF. For the CDR3, the DNA is TGTGCCAGCAGATCCGGGGGAAGTAATGAAAAACTGTTTTTT.

This chain joins TRBV21-1 and TRBJ1-1; the table's TRBD1 call for D was not verified on the DNA. TRBV21-1 is a listed pseudogene. The CDR3 extends over 22 amino acids. CDR3 sequence: CASSIHPGTGPTRNIMNTEAFF. In nucleotides, the CDR3 is TGTGCCAGCAGCATCCATCCCGGGACAGGGCCGACAAGAAATATTATGAACACTGAAGCTTTCTTT.

The chain uses TRBV7-2 and TRBJ1-2, with D maybe TRBD1 (5 bases). The CDR3 runs to 14 residues. The germline V and J ends were trimmed by 4 bases and 0 bases, with 9 bases remaining between them. CDR1 and CDR2 from the germline V gene are SGHTA and FQGNSA. DNA of the CDR3: TGTGCCAGCAGCTGGGGGATCCCTAACTATGGCTACACCTTC. It specifies CASSWGIPNYGYTF.

This clone was found a few times. The rearrangement links TRBV4-1 to TRBJ2-7; possibly TRBD1 for D (6 bases). This CDR3 comprises 16 residues. CDR1 and CDR2 from the germline V gene are MGHRA and YSYEKL. Trimming took off 4 bases at V and 1 base at J, with 17 bases between the two ends. CDR3 sequence (DNA): TGCGCCAGCAGCCCCTATGGGAGACAGGTTTCCTACGAGCAGTACTTC. It yields the protein CASSPYGRQVSYEQYF.

This clone has only one observation. The chain has TRBV6-6 and TRBJ1-3; weak D call: TRBD1 (6 bases). Looked up from germline, CDR1 is MNHNY and CDR2 is SVGAGI (reference sequence). The CDR3 length is 15 residues. V was pared by 2 bases and J by 2 bases, with 10 bases between. CDR3 coding DNA: TGTGCCAGCAGTTACGGGGGGCTTACTGGAAACACCATATATTTT. Its protein product is CASSYGGLTGNTIYF.

This clone was counted between two and nine times. The chain couples TRBV7-3 to TRBJ1-3; the D is unclear. In germline, CDR1 is SGHTA, CDR2 FQGTGA. Trimming pared 0 bases from V and 1 base from J, leaving 4 bases between. The CDR3 has 14 residues. This CDR3 reads CASSLTGSGNTIYF. CDR3 DNA: TGTGCCAGCAGCTTAACAGGGTCTGGAAACACCATATATTTT.

This chain joins TRBV5-8 and TRBJ2-1; D might be TRBD1 (5 bases). V was trimmed by 4 bases and J by 5 bases, leaving 13 bases between them. The CDR3 runs 14 residues. Germline V lookup: CDR1 SGHTS, CDR2 YDEGEE. DNA for the CDR3: TGTGCCAGCAGCCCCTGGGGCCGTAACAATGAGCAGTTCTTC. It specifies CASSPWGRNNEQFF.

The gene calls are TRBV18 and TRBJ2-1; no definite D call. The CDR3 runs to 14 residues. Between the trimmed V and J ends, which lost 6 bases and 8 bases, there was a span of 17 bases. The germline gives CDR1 KGHSH, CDR2 LQKENI. Here the CDR3 DNA reads TGTGCCAGCTCGCCTCAACCACGGGCAGATGAGCAGTTCTTC. As protein: CASSPQPRADEQFF.

This chain joins TRBV7-9 and TRBJ2-2, with D perhaps TRBD2 (5 bases). Germline CDR1 and CDR2: SEHNR and FQNEAQ (reference sequence). This CDR3 is built from 18 residues. V was trimmed by 4 bases and J by 0 bases, leaving 18 bases between them. CDR3 sequence reads: CASSSSIGRGSNTGELFF. In DNA form, the CDR3 reads TGTGCCAGCAGCTCATCAATCGGTCGGGGTTCGAACACCGGGGAGCTGTTTTTT. Using reference TRBV7-9 and TRBJ2-2 for the parts outside the CDR3, the full variable domain is DTGVSQNPRHKITKRGQNVTFRCDPISEHNRLYWYRQTLGQGPEFLTYFQNEAQLEKSRLLSDRFSAERPKGSFSTLEIQRTEQGDSAMYLCASSSSIGRGSNTGELFFGEGSRLTVL.

The rearrangement links TRBV5-4 to TRBJ2-6; D remains ambiguous. The germline gives CDR1 SGHNT, CDR2 YYREEE (reference sequence). The CDR3 spans 18 residues. The ends were cut back, 1 base at V and 0 bases at J, with 14 bases in the middle. The CDR3 here is CASSLPIGQSSGANVLTF. The CDR3 region has the DNA TGTGCCAGCAGCTTGCCCATTGGGCAGTCCTCTGGGGCCAACGTCCTGACTTTC.

The chain employs TRBV19 and TRBJ2-7; possibly TRBD2 for D (5 bases). CDR1 and CDR2 from the germline V gene are LNHDA and SQIVND (reference sequence). This CDR3 has 13 residues. Trimming left V 5 bases short and J 1 base short, with 9 bases between. The CDR3 DNA follows: TGTGCCAGTAGTGAGGGCGGGTCCTACGAGCAGTACTTC. Translation: CASSEGGSYEQYF.

The V call is TRBV7-2, the J call TRBJ1-5; D is undetermined. The CDR3 totals 13 residues. Germline CDR1 SGHTA, CDR2 FQGNSA. The V gene lost 1 base and the J gene lost 4 bases, with 5 bases spanning the gap. As DNA, the CDR3 is TGTGCCAGCAGCTTAGACACAAATCAGCCCCAGCATTTT. Amino acids: CASSLDTNQPQHF.

This clone was detected only a few times. The gene calls are TRBV18 and TRBJ1-3; D ambiguous. The CDR3 is made up of 14 amino acids. Germline V gene lookup returns CDR1 KGHSH and CDR2 LQKENI. Trimming took 3 bases from V and 4 from J, leaving 10 bases between them. CDR3 DNA sequence: TGTGCCAGCTCACCGGAGGGAGTCGGAAACACCATATATTTT. This sequence encodes CASSPEGVGNTIYF.